These 18 T cell receptor beta chains originate from one sample sequenced in a study of blood T cell repertoires in COVID-19 (dated by TCRdb to 2020 to 2022). Libraries were made using the immunoSEQ multiplex PCR assay. The clones in this table, taken by TCRdb from immuneACCESS, are in-frame only. Not every clone is retained; where verified, under half of the shortfall comes from an unresolved V gene, and the cause of the rest is unknown. A total of around 140,000 clones appear in this sample, 70% to 90% of them only once. Approximately 2% of the sample is taken by the ten largest. The sequencing sample was made of peripheral blood. These TCRs come from a man between 65 and 85 years old with active COVID-19.

The chain is built from TRBV6-5 and TRBJ1-1; 7 bases fit TRBD1. Germline CDR1 is MNHEY and CDR2 is SVGAGI. The CDR3 is 16 residues long. With V trimmed by 0 bases and J by 0 bases, 4 bases remained unmatched. The CDR3 coding sequence is TGTGCCAGCAGTTACTCGAGGACAGGTATGAACACTGAAGCTTTCTTT. Protein: CASSYSRTGMNTEAFF.

The gene calls are TRBV5-1 and TRBJ2-1; D possibly corresponds to TRBD2 (6 bases). V was trimmed by 1 base and J by 1 base, leaving 9 bases between them. The germline V gene has CDR1 SGHRS and CDR2 YFSETQ. The CDR3 totals 15 residues. DNA for the CDR3: TGCGCCAGCAGCTTGAGGACTACTTCCTACAATGAGCAGTTCTTC. Protein product: CASSLRTTSYNEQFF.

This clone is a singleton in its sample. The chain recombines TRBV15 with TRBJ2-7; D unresolved. The CDR3 is 14 residues long. Germline V CDR1 and CDR2: LNHNV, YYDKDF (reference sequence). V was shortened by 0 bases and J by 4 bases, with 10 bases between the two germline ends. DNA of the CDR3: TGTGCCACCAGCAGAGATCTAGGCCTTTACGAGCAGTACTTC. Translation gives CATSRDLGLYEQYF.

J is TRBJ2-5 and V is TRBV6-5; 8 bases fit TRBD1. This CDR3 is 13 amino acids long. Germline trimming cut 6 bases from V and 7 bases from J; bases unmatched to any gene: 7. Per germline, CDR1 MNHEY and CDR2 SVGAGI. The CDR3: CASRIQQGGTQYF. The CDR3 DNA reads as TGTGCCAGCAGGATTCAACAGGGGGGGACCCAGTACTTC.

This chain connects TRBV7-9 to TRBJ1-1; 7 positions agree with TRBD1. Germline V gene sequence: CDR1 SEHNR, CDR2 FQNEAQ (reference sequence). The CDR3 has 14 amino acids. Losses at the gene ends were 8 bases for V and 3 bases for J; bases not matched to a gene: 9. The CDR3, as DNA: TGTGCCAGCGGACCGGACAGGTGGTACACTGAAGCTTTCTTT. Amino acids: CASGPDRWYTEAFF.

The V call is TRBV18, the J call TRBJ1-5; D ambiguous. This CDR3 is 13 amino acids long. Germline V lookup: CDR1 KGHSH, CDR2 LQKENI. Trimming removed 6 bases from V and 1 base from J, with 7 bases in between. CDR3 protein: CASSGGSNQPQHF. The CDR3 bases are TGTGCCAGCTCGGGAGGGAGCAATCAGCCCCAGCATTTT.

The chain carries TRBV28 and TRBJ1-6, with 9 bases matching TRBD1. V dropped 4 bases and J dropped 7; count of bases not matched to a gene: 5. The germline V gene encodes CDR1 MDHEN and CDR2 SYDVKM. The CDR3 covers 15 residues. The CDR3, as DNA: TGTGCCAGCAGTTCCGAGGGACAGGGAAATTCACCCCTCCACTTT. Residues: CASSSEGQGNSPLHF. The variable domain in full, with the rest retrieved from reference TRBV28 and TRBJ1-6, is DVKVTQSSRYLVKRTGEKVFLECVQDMDHENMFWYRQDPGLGLRLIYFSYDVKMKEKGDIPEGYSVSREKKERFSLILESASTNQTSMYLCASSSEGQGNSPLHFGNGTRLTVT.

The chain employs TRBV5-1 and TRBJ1-1; D is perhaps TRBD1 (6 bases). Trimming pared 2 bases from V and 5 bases from J, leaving 10 bases between. The CDR3 has 13 residues. The germline V gene has CDR1 SGHRS and CDR2 YFSETQ. CDR3 sequence (DNA): TGCGCCAGCAGCTTTCGGGACAAAACTGAAGCTTTCTTT. This codes for CASSFRDKTEAFF.

The chain is built from TRBV15 and TRBJ2-7; 7 bases line up with TRBD1. Germline assignment: CDR1 LNHNV and CDR2 YYDKDF (reference sequence). CDR3 length: 14 residues. V dropped 4 bases and J dropped 1; count of bases not matched to a gene: 4. In DNA, the CDR3 is TGTGCCACCAGCACTGGGACAGCGTCCTACGAGCAGTACTTC. Amino acid sequence: CATSTGTASYEQYF.

The chain joins TRBV4-1 to TRBJ2-7, with 7 nucleotides matching TRBD1. J lost 0 bases, V lost 4 bases, and 9 bases had no gene match. This CDR3 spans 16 amino acids. Looked up from germline, CDR1 is MGHRA and CDR2 is YSYEKL. This CDR3 is CASSPERTGYSYEQYF. The CDR3 nucleotides are TGCGCCAGCAGCCCAGAACGGACAGGATACTCCTACGAGCAGTACTTC.

V usage is TRBV6-6 and J usage is TRBJ2-2; no clear D gene. Germline V lookup: CDR1 MNHNY, CDR2 SVGAGI (reference sequence). V was cut by 5 bases and J by 0 bases, with 7 bases left in between. The CDR3 is 14 amino acids. Here the CDR3 reads CASSPSSNTGELFF. Here the CDR3 DNA reads TGTGCCAGCAGTCCCTCCTCGAACACCGGGGAGCTGTTTTTT.

As DNA, the CDR3 is TGTGCCAGCAGCTTAGGGCATTCCGACGAGCAGTACTTC. Its protein product is CASSLGHSDEQYF. This chain uses TRBV7-3 with TRBJ2-7; no clear D. Trimming shortened V by 2 bases and J by 5 bases, and 10 bases separated the two germline ends. The CDR3 covers 13 residues. Looked up from germline, CDR1 is SGHTA and CDR2 is FQGTGA.

The sample holds a few counts of this clone. The chain is built from TRBV19 and TRBJ1-1, with D maybe TRBD1 (5 bases). Germline lookup yields CDR1 LNHDA and CDR2 SQIVND (reference sequence). The V end was cut by 5 bases, the J end by 5 bases, with 9 bases between. This CDR3 contains 12 residues. The CDR3 DNA reads as TGTGCCAGTAGTGCGGGGCAAACTGAAGCTTTCTTT. Its protein is CASSAGQTEAFF.

V usage is TRBV7-2 and J usage is TRBJ2-2; 7 nucleotides align to TRBD2. The CDR3 totals 17 residues. V was pared by 4 bases and J by 6 bases, with 14 bases of the junction left unmatched. Germline loops: CDR1 SGHTA, CDR2 FQGNSA. The CDR3 nucleotides are TGTGCCAGCAGCTCCGAGCTGGCGGGAGTGGTCTCCGGGGAGCTGTTTTTT. Its protein is CASSSELAGVVSGELFF. The full variable domain, completed using reference TRBV7-2 and TRBJ2-2, is GAGVSQSPSNKVTEKGKDVELRCDPISGHTALYWYRQSLGQGLEFLIYFQGNSAPDKSGLPSDRFSAERTGGSVSTLTIQRTQQEDSAVYLCASSSELAGVVSGELFFGEGSRLTVL.

The table lists this clone with a few counts. This sequence joins TRBV18 and TRBJ1-6, with TRBD1 identical over 7 bases. V was pared by 3 bases and J by 7 bases, with 3 bases of the junction left unmatched. The V gene's germline CDR1 is KGHSH and CDR2 LQKENI. CDR3 length: 14 amino acids. CDR3 in amino acids: CASSPTGVNSPLHF. CDR3 in DNA: TGTGCCAGCTCACCCACAGGGGTAAATTCACCCCTCCACTTT.

The chain joins TRBV5-1 to TRBJ2-1; TRBD1 matches 8 bases. The CDR3 totals 15 residues. Germline CDR1 reads SGHRS; CDR2 reads YFSETQ. The junction had 5 bases not matched to a gene; V was cut back by 4 bases and J by 2 bases. Here the CDR3 DNA reads TGCGCCAGCAGCGTAGACAGGGGACCCTACAATGAGCAGTTCTTC. Translation: CASSVDRGPYNEQFF.

V is TRBV6-5 and J is TRBJ2-1, with 8 nucleotides matching TRBD2. V lost 6 bases to trimming and J lost 3 bases; unmatched junction nucleotides: 1. This CDR3 comprises 13 residues. Per the germline V gene, CDR1 is MNHEY and CDR2 is SVGAGI. CDR3 in amino acids: CASRSGSYNEQFF. CDR3 bases: TGTGCCAGCAGAAGCGGGAGCTACAATGAGCAGTTCTTC.

CDR3 residues: CASGTSGTTNTGELFF. The CDR3 DNA sequence: TGTGCTAGTGGCACATCCGGGACTACAAACACCGGGGAGCTGTTTTTT. This chain connects TRBV12-5 to TRBJ2-2; 7 bases line up with TRBD2. With V trimmed by 6 bases and J by 2 bases, 9 bases remained unmatched. The CDR3 contains 16 residues. CDR1 and CDR2 (germline): LGHNT, FRNRAP.